The sequence of this TCR beta chain was determined in a study of cytomegalovirus exposure and HLA in healthy donors. Study summary: Of all 400 or so donors who were genotyped, roughly 81% belonged to the Caucasian-associated ancestry cluster.

Study-level findings and limits: The study designated 150 or so TCR beta chains cytomegalovirus-associated. Productive status was seen about 87% or about 30% of the time for most TCR beta V segments in an earlier analysis.

The study sampled nominally healthy donors, though unrecorded immune exposures were likely. As concerns this clone: Its antigen is still unknown.

Deletions cut 5 bases from V and 6 bases from J, with 20 bases between. This CDR3 is 15 amino acids long. Germline V gene data show CDR1 as SGHNT and CDR2 as YENEEA. The PCR had 60 Vbeta and 13 Jbeta primers. Assay used: immunoSEQ multiplex PCR; TCRdb lists only in-frame clones, some missing. The sample has approximately 89,000 clones; 81% are singletons. The sequence was obtained from a human donor in good health. Sample: PBMCs. The gene calls are TRBV11-3 and TRBJ2-7, with D perhaps matching TRBD2 (7 bases). The CDR3 loop is CASSPPAGGPGEQYF. CDR3 in DNA: TGTGCCAGCAGCCCCCCTGCCGGGGGGCCCGGCGAGCAGTACTTC.